A selection of T cell receptor beta chains follows, all from one sample in a study of blood T cells in healthy people across ages. TCRdb reprocessed the 5' RACE reads with MiXCR, giving one entry per CDR3 protein. Of hundreds of thousands of distinct CDR3 sequences listed, 44% were seen once; the top ten hold nearly 20%. Sequences were obtained from blood. The receptors derive from a man in his 60s in good health. Each CDR3 is given with its conserved first and last residue. The D gene is left open where the match is weak. Clone sizes are given selectively: once, few, many, or a class where the clone is expanded.

d_call	clone_size	v_call	j_call	cdr3_aa	cdr3_nt
-	-	TRBV29-1	TRBJ1-2	CSVGADNYGYTF	TGCAGCGTTGGGGCGGACAACTATGGCTACACCTTC
TRBD2	few	TRBV5-1	TRBJ2-1	CASSLKASGVNEQFF	TGCGCCAGCAGCTTAAAGGCTAGCGGGGTTAATGAGCAGTTCTTC
-	-	TRBV10-2	TRBJ2-1	CASSAGYSSREFF	TGCGCCAGCAGCGCCGGTTATTCCAGCAGGGAGTTCTTC
TRBD2	few	TRBV2	TRBJ2-5	CASSRGGAGETQYF	TGTGCCAGCTCTCGCGGGGGGGCCGGTGAGACCCAGTACTTC
-	few	TRBV6-2/TRBV6-3	TRBJ2-1	CASSYRSYNEQFF	TGTGCCAGCAGTTACAGGTCCTACAATGAGCAGTTCTTC
-	few	TRBV7-2	TRBJ2-1	CASSLRTAYNEQFF	TGTGCCAGCAGCTTACGGACAGCCTACAATGAGCAGTTCTTC
-	-	TRBV3-1	TRBJ2-1	CASSLASANEQFF	TGTGCCAGCAGCTTGGCTAGCGCTAATGAGCAGTTCTTC
TRBD2	-	TRBV6-6	TRBJ2-5	CASSNGGLAGQETQYF	TGTGCCAGCAGCAACGGGGGACTAGCGGGGCAAGAGACCCAGTACTTC
TRBD1	few	TRBV3-1	TRBJ2-7	CASSQGGQGGYEQYF	TGTGCCAGCAGCCAAGGGGGACAGGGTGGGTACGAGCAGTACTTC
TRBD1	once	TRBV5-1	TRBJ2-6	CASRDGTGQNVLTF	TGCGCCAGCAGAGATGGGACAGGGCAAAACGTCCTGACTTTC
-	few	TRBV30	TRBJ2-7	CAWSFVPYRVSSYEQYF	TGTGCCTGGAGTTTTGTACCCTACAGGGTGAGCTCCTACGAGCAGTACTTC
-	-	TRBV4-3	TRBJ1-5	CASSQESGNSNQPQHF	TGCGCCAGCAGCCAAGAATCAGGGAATAGCAATCAGCCCCAGCATTTT
-	-	TRBV10-3	TRBJ1-2	CAIVTGPAGYGYTF	TGTGCCATCGTGACCGGACCAGCCGGCTATGGCTACACCTTC
-	-	TRBV3-1	TRBJ2-5	CASSQGGLGQETQYF	TGTGCCAGCAGCCAAGGAGGGTTGGGACAAGAGACCCAGTACTTC
-	-	TRBV20-1	TRBJ2-7	CSARGSSYNEQYF	TGCAGTGCTAGGGGGAGCTCCTACAATGAGCAGTACTTC
TRBD1	-	TRBV7-2	TRBJ1-2	CASSLVQQGVYTF	TGTGCCAGCAGCTTAGTTCAACAGGGGGTCTACACCTTC
TRBD1	-	TRBV10-2	TRBJ1-1	CASARQGLNTEAFF	TGCGCCAGTGCAAGACAGGGTCTGAACACTGAAGCTTTCTTT
TRBD2	few	TRBV10-1	TRBJ2-1	CASSDGTSGGSGQFF	TGCGCCAGCAGTGACGGCACTAGCGGTGGGAGTGGGCAGTTCTTC
TRBD1	few	TRBV5-1	TRBJ2-1	CASSQTGGNEQFF	TGCGCCAGCAGCCAAACAGGGGGCAATGAGCAGTTCTTC
-	once	TRBV7-2	TRBJ2-7	CASSFSQDSAYEQYF	TGTGCCAGCAGCTTTTCTCAGGACTCAGCCTACGAGCAGTACTTC
TRBD1	-	TRBV7-2	TRBJ1-2	CASSLVRAGGGGYTF	TGTGCCAGCAGCTTAGTACGGGCAGGGGGCGGTGGCTACACCTTC
TRBD1	-	TRBV20-1	TRBJ2-7	CSARGDRLTYEQYF	TGCAGTGCTAGAGGGGACAGGCTGACCTACGAGCAGTACTTC
-	-	TRBV5-6	TRBJ1-5	CASSGRGGQPQHF	TGTGCCAGCAGCGGCAGGGGTGGACAGCCCCAGCATTTT
-	-	TRBV12-3/TRBV12-4	TRBJ1-2	CASSLSRTYTF	TGTGCCAGCAGTTTAAGCCGGACCTACACCTTC
TRBD1	-	TRBV7-3	TRBJ2-1	CASSPTGTGNNEQFF	TGTGCCAGCAGCCCGACCGGGACAGGGAACAATGAGCAGTTCTTC
TRBD1	-	TRBV7-2	TRBJ1-5	CASSSIGQGGISNQPQHF	TGTGCCAGCAGCTCGATCGGACAGGGAGGGATAAGCAATCAGCCCCAGCATTTT
-	few	TRBV20-1	TRBJ2-7	CSASPGDFKTYEQYF	TGCAGTGCTAGCCCCGGGGACTTCAAAACCTACGAGCAGTACTTC